Here is one TCR beta chain with its context. Its cognate antigen is unknown. Donors came from a validation cohort of over 100 subjects, distinct from the first 666-subject cohort. The sample originates from a study of cytomegalovirus exposure and HLA in healthy donors. Background on the study: According to later analysis, the same platform produced the 120 or so validation and approximately 700 first-cohort repertoires.

Deletions cut 1 base from V and 5 bases from J, with 5 bases between. Germline V gene lookup returns CDR1 SGHVS and CDR2 FQNEAQ. CDR3 size: 13 residues. The table came from immunoSEQ multiplex PCR; TCRdb's copy has only in-frame clones and leaves some out. Here the sample spans roughly 330,000 clones, about nine tenths being singletons. Study-wide results and limits: As confirmed in vitro, three CMV-associated chains were specific for CMV antigens.

This clonotype was obtained from a woman in her twenties or thirties in good health and CMV-seropositive. What was sequenced was PBMCs. The chain combines TRBV7-8 with TRBJ2-2; D ambiguous. The CDR3 coding sequence is TGTGCCAGCAGCTTAGGTGGGACCGGGGAGCTGTTTTTT. As protein: CASSLGGTGELFF.